The text below deals with one TCR beta chain. Its antigen is currently unknown. TCRdb's copy holds only in-frame clones and misses some; the assay was immunoSEQ multiplex PCR. In the table there are millions of clones, roughly 94% of which are singletons. Healthy HIV-negative adults with no recent acute infections or vaccinations were recruited as donors. Germline V gene data show CDR1 as SNHLY and CDR2 as FYNNEI. The CDR3 covers 13 residues. V shed 9 bases and J shed 0 bases, with 11 bases lying between them. The data are from a study of shared clonotypes between healthy human individuals. The study, taken as a whole, reports: Compared with clonotypes that all four donors shared, non-shared clonotypes had lower generation probabilities. A handful of donors held roughly 5% of naive CD4 clonotypes in common. Expectations were that clonotype sharing among donors would be affected by sequencing depth.

The TCR comes from a man between 18 and 35 years old in good health. The sequencing input was naive CD4+ T cells sorted from blood. The subset here: CD45RA+ positively selected. The chain recombines TRBV2 with TRBJ1-1; no clear D. The CDR3 nucleotides are TGTGCCAGTGCCGCTACTATGAACACTGAAGCTTTCTTT. It yields the protein CASAATMNTEAFF.